Sequencing of this T cell receptor (beta chain) was carried out in a study of response to subunit inactivated influenza vaccine. Study outcomes and limitations: The authors suggested that few new T cells are recruited per seasonal influenza vaccination.

Via MiXCR, TCRdb re-called the RT-PCR reads, giving one row per CDR3 protein. The sample consists of fewer than 550,000 distinct CDR3 sequences, 25% of them appearing once. The CDR3 covers 14 residues. The V end was cut by 4 bases, the J end by 7 bases, with 17 bases between. Germline V gene lookup returns CDR1 MNHEY and CDR2 SVGEGT. As to this clonotype: The target antigen is unknown.

This receptor was taken from a middle-aged man who received an inactivated influenza vaccine. This chain joins TRBV6-2 or TRBV6-3 and TRBJ2-7; TRBD1 is a possible D gene (6 bases). This specimen consisted of CD4+ T cells sorted from PBMCs, obtained more than 4 days after vaccination. The CDR3 region has the DNA TGTGCCAGCAGTTCCCGGGACAAGGCTAGAGAGCAGTACTTC. Protein: CASSSRDKAREQYF.